These T cell receptor beta chains were read from a single sample in a study of blood T cell repertoires in COVID-19. The repertoire was sequenced with immunoSEQ multiplex PCR; TCRdb's copy has only in-frame clones and lacks some. The data contain around 75,000 clones, 75% to 90% of them seen just once; the ten biggest clones take up 2.5%. Sequenced: peripheral blood. These receptors were obtained from a human donor in a cohort sampled during active COVID-19. CDR3s include the opening cysteine and the closing phenylalanine or tryptophan. D genes are given only for firm matches. Size tells how often a clone was seen (once, few, many) or the class of an expanded clone, and some rows leave it out.

size: -
J: TRBJ2-1
D: TRBD2
V: TRBV9
DNA: TGTGCCAGCAGCGGGCGCGCTAGCGGGGGGGCCAATGAGCAGTTCTTC
CDR3: CASSGRASGGANEQFF

size: -
J: TRBJ1-5
D: -
V: TRBV18
DNA: TGTGCCAGCTCAACGACAGCAACTAGCAATCAGCCCCAGCATTTT
CDR3: CASSTTATSNQPQHF

size: -
J: TRBJ1-3
D: -
V: TRBV21-1
DNA: TGTGCCAGCAGCAATCCGGGACAGGGGGCGCCCTCTGGAAACACCATATATTTT
CDR3: CASSNPGQGAPSGNTIYF

size: -
J: TRBJ2-2
D: TRBD2
V: TRBV5-6
DNA: TGTGCCAGCAGCTTGGACCCGGGGGGCGGGGAGCTGTTTTTT
CDR3: CASSLDPGGGELFF

size: -
J: TRBJ2-5
D: TRBD2
V: TRBV9
DNA: TGTGCCAGCAGCGTAGGGCCTGCGACTAGCGGGACGGAGACCCAGTACTTC
CDR3: CASSVGPATSGTETQYF

size: -
J: TRBJ1-2
D: TRBD1
V: TRBV6-5
DNA: TGTGCCAGCAGTACTGACAGGGGGGCGGGTGGCTACACCTTC
CDR3: CASSTDRGAGGYTF

size: -
J: TRBJ2-7
D: -
V: TRBV6-5
DNA: TGTGCCAGCAGTTACCGAAGTGGGAGCTACGAGCAGTACTTC
CDR3: CASSYRSGSYEQYF

size: -
J: TRBJ2-5
D: TRBD1
V: TRBV29-1
DNA: TGCAGCGCCAGGGACAGTCATCAAGAGACCCAGTACTTC
CDR3: CSARDSHQETQYF

size: -
J: TRBJ1-2
D: -
V: TRBV6-5
DNA: TGTGCCAGCAGTTCCGACGGCTTTCGGAGTCGGGGCTACACCTTC
CDR3: CASSSDGFRSRGYTF

size: -
J: TRBJ1-2
D: TRBD1
V: TRBV7-8
DNA: TGTGCCAGCAGCTTATCCCCCGGACAGGGGGCATTAGAGGGCTACACCTTC
CDR3: CASSLSPGQGALEGYTF

size: once
J: TRBJ2-3
D: -
V: TRBV5-1
DNA: TGCGCCAGCAGCTTGGAAGGGGCGCCCACAGATACGCAGTATTTT
CDR3: CASSLEGAPTDTQYF

size: once
J: TRBJ1-6
D: -
V: TRBV18
DNA: TGTGCCAGCTCACGAGGGACGGGGGGGCATTCACCCCTCCACTTT
CDR3: CASSRGTGGHSPLHF

size: -
J: TRBJ2-3
D: -
V: TRBV5-6
DNA: TGTGCCAGCAGCCCTCGGACCGGGGGAGATACGCAGTATTTT
CDR3: CASSPRTGGDTQYF

size: -
J: TRBJ2-7
D: TRBD1
V: TRBV7-2
DNA: TGTGCCAGCAGCCCGAAAGCCGGGACAGAGAACTACGAGCAGTACTTC
CDR3: CASSPKAGTENYEQYF

size: -
J: TRBJ2-5
D: -
V: TRBV7-2
DNA: TGTGCCAGCAGCTTGGGGGTCCTAGCGGAGACCCAGTACTTC
CDR3: CASSLGVLAETQYF

size: -
J: TRBJ1-3
D: -
V: TRBV7-2
DNA: TGTGCCAGCAGAATAGGGATGGGGAGCTCTGGAAACACCATATATTTT
CDR3: CASRIGMGSSGNTIYF

size: -
J: TRBJ2-3
D: TRBD2
V: TRBV5-4
DNA: TGTGCCAGCAGCACAAGTAGCGGGCCCCAAGATACGCAGTATTTT
CDR3: CASSTSSGPQDTQYF

size: -
J: TRBJ2-2
D: -
V: TRBV7-9
DNA: TGTGCCATCATGGGCCTTTCGAACACCGGGGAGCTGTTTTTT
CDR3: CAIMGLSNTGELFF

size: -
J: TRBJ2-7
D: -
V: TRBV5-6
DNA: TGTGCCAGCAGCTCCACCACTGTAAACGAGCAGTACTTC
CDR3: CASSSTTVNEQYF

size: -
J: TRBJ2-1
D: TRBD2
V: TRBV9
DNA: TGTGCCAGCAGCTCCCGGACTAGCGGCTACAATGAGCAGTTCTTC
CDR3: CASSSRTSGYNEQFF

size: -
J: TRBJ2-2
D: TRBD2
V: TRBV24-1
DNA: TGTGCCACCAGTGACTCCACTAGCGGTGCAAACACCGGGGAGCTGTTTTTT
CDR3: CATSDSTSGANTGELFF

size: -
J: TRBJ2-7
D: -
V: TRBV12-1
DNA: TGTGCCAGCAGCACCCCTCTAACAGGGGGTGGGCCCTACGAGCAGTACTTC
CDR3: CASSTPLTGGGPYEQYF

size: -
J: TRBJ2-7
D: TRBD1
V: TRBV6-5
DNA: TGTGCCAGCAGAGGCCCCCGACAGGGGACCTACGAGCAGTACTTC
CDR3: CASRGPRQGTYEQYF

size: -
J: TRBJ1-3
D: -
V: TRBV9
DNA: TGTGCCAGCAGCGTAGGAACAGGCGCCTCTGGAAACACCATATATTTT
CDR3: CASSVGTGASGNTIYF